Ten or more counts support the clone carrying this T cell receptor (beta chain). Antigen: not known. The data belong to a study of regulatory T cells in long-lasting Graves disease. Through Arm-PCR of CDR3 regions and iRepertoire HTBI primers, TCR beta libraries were built. Via MiXCR, TCRdb re-called the multiplex PCR reads, giving one row per CDR3 protein. Of about 400,000 distinct CDR3 sequences in the sample, around 21% were seen once. Germline V gives CDR1 MNHEY, CDR2 SVGAGI. Trimming cost V 2 bases and J 5 bases; bases outside gene matches: 6. The CDR3 is 15 amino acids. Whole-study findings and limits: Persistent Graves' patients showed less TCR diversity than newly diagnosed patients showed.

Time point of the sample: persistent/refractory GD, antithyroid drugs over 5 years with positive TRAb. Extracted PBMC RNA gave rise to the TCR library. Here the sequenced sample was peripheral blood mononuclear cells (PBMCs), taken when the disease was refractory, from a patient treated with antithyroid drugs. V gene TRBV6-5 combines with J gene TRBJ2-5; 9 positions match TRBD1. The sequence was obtained from a female donor with Graves disease. CDR3 in amino acids: CASSYPGQGGETQYF. DNA of the CDR3: TGTGCCAGCAGTTACCCGGGACAGGGTGGCGAGACCCAGTACTTC.